These 18 T cell receptor beta chains were sequenced from one sample in a study of cytomegalovirus exposure and HLA in healthy donors. A multiplex PCR was run with 60 Vbeta primers and 13 Jbeta primers. The assay was immunoSEQ multiplex PCR, and TCRdb's table has in-frame clones only and misses some. Among some 150,000 clones listed, roughly 9% were seen once. Source material: PBMCs. The source of these receptors is a woman aged 40 to 50 in good health and CMV-seropositive.

This clone was seen only a few times. The J gene is TRBJ1-4, the V gene TRBV6-1; D is unclear. The CDR3 covers 14 residues. Between the trimmed V and J ends, which lost 7 bases and 7 bases, there was a span of 16 bases. Germline CDR1 and CDR2: MNHNS and SASEGT. CDR3 DNA: TGTGCCAGCAATCCGACTGGGCGGGGTGAAAAACTGTTTTTT. Translated: CASNPTGRGEKLFF.

The chain couples TRBV11-2 to TRBJ2-5; 12 nucleotides agree with TRBD1. The DNA end lines up better with TRBJ2-7; the J call may be wrong. Germline V CDR1 and CDR2: SGHAT, FQNNGV. The CDR3 contains 15 residues. CDR3 DNA: TGTGCCAGCAGCTTAGGGGACAGGGGGCCCTACGAGCAGTACTTC. This encodes CASSLGDRGPYEQYF.

The V gene is TRBV7-8, the J gene TRBJ2-7; a possible D gene is TRBD1 (6 bases). This CDR3 comprises 12 residues. Germline loops: CDR1 SGHVS, CDR2 FQNEAQ. Trimming removed 4 bases from V and 6 bases from J, with 10 bases in between. For the CDR3, the DNA is TGTGCCAGCAGCTCGACAGGCCGCGAGCAGTACTTC. Amino acids: CASSSTGREQYF.

The chain employs TRBV25-1 and TRBJ2-1; 7 bases map to TRBD1. This CDR3 contains 12 residues. V was clipped by 5 bases and J by 11 bases; unmatched bases: 6. CDR1 is MGHDK, CDR2 SYGVNS, per germline. The CDR3 bases are TGTGCCAGCAGTCAGGAGACAGGGAAGCAGTTCTTC. Residues: CASSQETGKQFF.

The CDR3 nucleotides are TGCAGTGCTAGAATGGGCCCTGAAGCTTTCTTT. Translated, it gives CSARMGPEAFF. The chain joins TRBV20-1 to TRBJ1-1; no firm D call. This CDR3 comprises 11 residues. Germline CDR1 reads DFQATT; CDR2 reads SNEGSKA (reference sequence). V lost 2 bases, J lost 6 bases, and 7 bases lay in between.

This clone was observed a handful of times. This sequence joins TRBV18 and TRBJ1-1; 10 nucleotides line up with TRBD1. The V gene's germline CDR1 is KGHSH and CDR2 LQKENI. The CDR3 has 14 amino acids. V was pared by 4 bases and J by 8 bases, with 7 bases of the junction left unmatched. The CDR3 sequence: CASSQTGTGAEAFF. The CDR3 DNA sequence: TGTGCCAGCTCACAAACCGGGACAGGGGCCGAAGCTTTCTTT.

This clone has more than one count but fewer than ten. The chain uses TRBV4-3 and TRBJ1-2; D is undetermined. The CDR3 extends over 15 amino acids. The germline V gene has CDR1 LGHNA and CDR2 YSLEER. V lost 0 bases to trimming and J lost 4 bases, with 12 bases between them. The CDR3 sequence: CASSQDGLSRYGYTF. The CDR3 nucleotides read TGCGCCAGCAGCCAAGATGGGCTCTCTCGCTATGGCTACACCTTC.

The table lists this clone with a few counts. J is TRBJ1-2 and V is TRBV9; 7 bases line up with TRBD1. The CDR3 has 14 residues. Losses at the gene ends were 6 bases for V and 3 bases for J; bases not matched to a gene: 8. Germline CDR1 reads SGDLS; CDR2 reads YYNGEE. The CDR3 DNA sequence: TGTGCCAGCACCCCGGGGGACAGCCACTATGGCTACACCTTC. It translates to CASTPGDSHYGYTF.

The V and J genes are TRBV7-8 and TRBJ1-2; D perhaps matches TRBD1 (6 bases). CDR3 length equals 12 residues. Germline V gives CDR1 SGHVS, CDR2 FQNEAQ. V lost 4 bases, J lost 5 bases, and 8 bases lay in between. CDR3 amino acids: CASSSQGYGYTF. The CDR3 bases are TGTGCCAGCAGCTCGCAGGGGTATGGCTACACCTTC.

This chain joins TRBV25-1 and TRBJ1-5; 7 bases agree with TRBD1. Germline values: CDR1 MGHDK, CDR2 SYGVNS. The junction had 2 bases not matched to a gene; V was cut back by 2 bases and J by 4 bases. This CDR3 region has 14 residues. CDR3 nucleotide sequence: TGTGCCAGCAGTGAAGCGGGACAGAATCAGCCCCAGCATTTT. Encoded protein: CASSEAGQNQPQHF.

The chain has TRBV27 and TRBJ2-5; 11 bases match TRBD2. Germline CDR1 is MNHEY and CDR2 is SMNVEV (reference sequence). The CDR3 contains 16 residues. With 2 bases clipped from V and 2 bases from J, the junction kept 4 bases outside the gene matches. The CDR3 sequence: CASSLPLAGGQETQYF. Here the CDR3 DNA reads TGTGCCAGCAGTTTACCCCTAGCGGGGGGACAAGAGACCCAGTACTTC.

This clone occurred once. The chain joins TRBV19 to TRBJ1-5; 7 bases are a match to TRBD1. Trimming cost V 2 bases and J 5 bases; bases outside gene matches: 24. The CDR3 spans 21 residues. Germline CDR1 reads LNHDA; CDR2 reads SQIVND (reference sequence). The CDR3 region has the DNA TGTGCCAGTAGTATAAACTCGATCCCGGGACAGCCCTTCGGTTCCTATCAGCCCCAGCATTTT. Protein: CASSINSIPGQPFGSYQPQHF. The whole variable domain, remainder taken from reference TRBV19 and TRBJ1-5, is DGGITQSPKYLFRKEGQNVTLSCEQNLNHDAMYWYRQDPGQGLRLIYYSQIVNDFQKGDIAEGYSVSREKKESFPLTVTSAQKNPTAFYLCASSINSIPGQPFGSYQPQHFGDGTRLSIL.

This chain connects TRBV6-5 to TRBJ2-1, with TRBD1 matching over 8 bases. Germline loops: CDR1 MNHEY, CDR2 SVGAGI. V lost 4 bases and J lost 3; bases outside the gene matches: 5. The CDR3 consists of 15 residues. CDR3 nucleotides: TGTGCCAGCAGTTCCACAGGGGGTCGCTACAATGAGCAGTTCTTC. Its translation: CASSSTGGRYNEQFF.

This clone was observed a few times. The rearrangement uses TRBV19 and TRBJ2-7; 8 positions match TRBD1. This CDR3 is 16 amino acids long. With V trimmed by 1 base and J by 2 bases, 7 bases remained unmatched. Germline CDR1 LNHDA, CDR2 SQIVND (reference sequence). CDR3 sequence reads: CASSIVSRTGPYEQYF. The DNA for the CDR3 is TGTGCCAGTAGTATAGTTTCCCGGACAGGGCCCTACGAGCAGTACTTC. The full variable domain, its missing parts supplied by reference TRBV19 and TRBJ2-7, is DGGITQSPKYLFRKEGQNVTLSCEQNLNHDAMYWYRQDPGQGLRLIYYSQIVNDFQKGDIAEGYSVSREKKESFPLTVTSAQKNPTAFYLCASSIVSRTGPYEQYFGPGTRLTVT.

This chain links TRBV6-1 with TRBJ2-5; TRBD2 might be the D (6 bases). CDR3 size: 16 residues. The germline gives CDR1 MNHNS, CDR2 SASEGT. Trimming removed 1 base at V and 1 base at J, with 13 bases between. Here the CDR3 reads CASSEEDGSAQETQYF. The CDR3 DNA sequence: TGTGCCAGCAGTGAAGAGGACGGGAGCGCCCAAGAGACCCAGTACTTC.

The chain joins TRBV9 to TRBJ2-5; 10 nucleotides line up with TRBD2. Germline CDR1 SGDLS, CDR2 YYNGEE. After removal of 4 bases from V and 1 base from J, the junction contained 10 bases not matched to a gene. This CDR3 is built from 17 residues. The CDR3 nucleotides are TGTGCCAGCAGCCTAAGCCGTACTAGCGGGGCCCAAGAGACCCAGTACTTC. It specifies CASSLSRTSGAQETQYF.

V gene TRBV10-2 combines with J gene TRBJ2-2, with no clear D. CDR1 and CDR2 from the germline V gene are WSHSY and SAAADI. Deletions cut 6 bases from V and 1 base from J, with 6 bases between. This CDR3 is built from 13 residues. In DNA form, the CDR3 reads TGCGCCAGCAGGCTACTGAACACCGGGGAGCTGTTTTTT. It encodes CASRLLNTGELFF.

This clone was seen a handful of times. The rearrangement uses TRBV29-1 and TRBJ2-2; the D gene is possibly TRBD1 (5 bases). CDR1 and CDR2 from the germline V gene are SQVTM and ANQGSEA. The CDR3 consists of 14 residues. The V gene lost 0 bases and the J gene lost 3 bases, with 8 bases spanning the gap. The CDR3 nucleotides read TGCAGCGTTGAAGAAGGGGCTCACACCGGGGAGCTGTTTTTT. It codes for CSVEEGAHTGELFF.